What follows are 10 T cell receptor beta chains derived from one specimen sequenced in a study of graft-versus-host responses after intestinal transplantation. For these receptors, no antigen is known. Assay: immunoSEQ multiplex PCR; the TCRdb copy retains only in-frame clones and omits some. The table includes around 67,000 clones, about 80% detected once. The sequenced sample was unstimulated CD4+ T cells sorted from spleen or lymph node cells, obtained before transplant. These receptors were taken from a human donor who was the organ donor for an intestinal transplant.

This clone was seen more than once but under ten times. The chain is built from TRBV2 and TRBJ1-5; 7 positions match TRBD1. The germline V gene encodes CDR1 SNHLY and CDR2 FYNNEI. The CDR3 runs to 15 residues. Trimming removed 8 bases from V and 7 bases from J; junction bases left unmatched: 14. The chain's CDR3 is CASERETGLRQPQHF. As DNA, the CDR3 is TGTGCCAGCGAAAGAGAGACAGGGTTACGGCAGCCCCAGCATTTT.

The chain recombines TRBV30 with TRBJ1-2; the D gene is possibly TRBD1 (6 bases). This CDR3 has 12 residues. Germline V gene sequence: CDR1 GTSNPN, CDR2 SVGIG (reference sequence). Trimming pared 2 bases from V and 7 bases from J, leaving 11 bases between. Here the CDR3 DNA reads TGTGCCTGGAGTAAGAGGGGGTCTGGCTACACCTTC. Translation: CAWSKRGSGYTF.

This chain joins TRBV7-9 and TRBJ1-1, with TRBD1 as a possible D gene (5 bases). This CDR3 is 16 amino acids long. CDR1 SEHNR and CDR2 FQNEAQ come from the germline V gene (reference sequence). V was shortened by 4 bases and J by 4 bases, with 19 bases between the two germline ends. CDR3 nucleotides: TGTGCCAGCAGCTCCCCCCTCGCGCAGGGTTCCACTGAAGCTTTCTTT. It is translated as CASSSPLAQGSTEAFF.

The genes are TRBV15 and TRBJ1-2; D possibly corresponds to TRBD1 (5 bases). The CDR3 consists of 14 residues. V lost 1 base and J lost 4, with 10 bases in between. Germline V gene lookup returns CDR1 LNHNV and CDR2 YYDKDF (reference sequence). CDR3 region: CATSRGDSSYGYTF. The CDR3 nucleotides read TGTGCCACCAGCAGAGGAGACAGCTCCTATGGCTACACCTTC.

This chain uses TRBV10-3 with TRBJ1-4; D not resolved. Trimming took off 3 bases at V and 3 bases at J, with 14 bases between the two ends. Germline assignment: CDR1 ENHRY and CDR2 SYGVKD. This CDR3 region has 16 residues. The CDR3 DNA reads TGTGCCATCAGTGACCCGTATCGGGAGGCTAATGAAAAACTGTTTTTT. Residues: CAISDPYREANEKLFF.

The V gene is TRBV9, the J gene TRBJ1-1; a possible D gene is TRBD1 (5 bases). The CDR3 runs to 16 residues. The germline V and J ends were trimmed by 5 bases and 2 bases, with 19 bases remaining between them. The V gene's germline CDR1 is SGDLS and CDR2 YYNGEE. As DNA, the CDR3 is TGTGCCAGCAGTCAAATCCCAAGGGGAATCAACACTGAAGCTTTCTTT. Encoded protein: CASSQIPRGINTEAFF.

The chain employs TRBV11-2 and TRBJ2-7, with D maybe TRBD2 (6 bases). V dropped 6 bases and J dropped 7 bases, with 10 bases sitting between them. Germline CDR1 and CDR2: SGHAT and FQNNGV. The CDR3 length is 11 residues. The CDR3 spells CASRFGGEQYV. The CDR3 DNA reads TGTGCCAGCAGGTTTGGGGGGGAGCAGTACGTC.

The chain combines TRBV9 with TRBJ2-2; D unresolved. There are 16 residues in the CDR3. The V gene's germline CDR1 is SGDLS and CDR2 YYNGEE. Trimming left V 0 bases short and J 0 bases short, with 9 bases between. CDR3 sequence reads: CASSVVNIANTGELFF. The CDR3, as DNA: TGTGCCAGCAGCGTAGTAAACATCGCGAACACCGGGGAGCTGTTTTTT. The variable domain in full, completed from reference TRBV9 and TRBJ2-2, reads DSGVTQTPKHLITATGQRVTLRCSPRSGDLSVYWYQQSLDQGLQFLIQYYNGEERAKGNILERFSAQQFPDLHSELNLSSLELGDSALYFCASSVVNIANTGELFFGEGSRLTVL.

The chain joins TRBV2 to TRBJ1-5; the match to TRBD1 covers 7 bases. The V segment lost 6 bases and the J segment 0 bases; nucleotides outside the gene matches: 8. Germline assignment: CDR1 SNHLY and CDR2 FYNNEI. The CDR3 covers 16 residues. The CDR3 here is CASRDTGALSNQPQHF. As DNA, the CDR3 is TGTGCCAGCAGGGATACAGGGGCCCTTAGCAATCAGCCCCAGCATTTT.

This CDR3 reads CASSVTGGTEAFF. The CDR3 DNA reads TGTGCCAGCAGCGTTACAGGGGGGACTGAAGCTTTCTTT. This chain joins TRBV9 and TRBJ1-1, with TRBD1 matching over 8 bases. V lost 2 bases to trimming and J lost 5 bases; unmatched junction nucleotides: 2. Germline lookup yields CDR1 SGDLS and CDR2 YYNGEE. There are 13 residues in the CDR3.